The entry that follows covers one TCR beta chain sequence. The sample originates from a study of glioma-infiltrating T cells. TCR alpha and beta CDR3 regions were amplified from RNA using iRepertoire nested multiplex PCR. MiXCR, applied by TCRdb to the multiplex PCR reads, yields one record per CDR3 protein. Of about 400,000 distinct CDR3 sequences listed, roughly two fifths are singletons. This receptor was identified in a human donor with low-grade glioma or glioblastoma, undergoing nonglioma brain surgery, or in good health (not recorded which). The sequenced sample was glioma tissue, nonneoplastic brain tissue, or PBMCs (not recorded which).

The DNA for the CDR3 is TGTGCCAGCAGTTTAGTGGAGGGGTCCGACACTGAAGCTTTCTTT. It specifies CASSLVEGSDTEAFF. The chain has TRBV28 and TRBJ1-1, with D possibly being TRBD1 (5 bases). The ends were cut back, 2 bases at V and 3 bases at J, with 13 bases in the middle. This CDR3 region has 15 residues. Germline CDR1 is MDHEN and CDR2 is SYDVKM. Drawing the rest from reference TRBV28 and TRBJ1-1, the complete variable domain is DVKVTQSSRYLVKRTGEKVFLECVQDMDHENMFWYRQDPGLGLRLIYFSYDVKMKEKGDIPEGYSVSREKKERFSLILESASTNQTSMYLCASSLVEGSDTEAFFGQGTRLTVV.